Listed below are T cell receptor beta chains from one sample, sequenced in a study of blood T cell repertoires in COVID-19. Here immunoSEQ multiplex PCR was the method, and the copy in TCRdb shows in-frame clones only, minus some. This table holds about 150,000 clones, 85% found once. Material: peripheral blood. These TCRs come from an elderly woman with COVID-19, enrolled during active disease. CDR3s leave out the opening cysteine and the closing phenylalanine or tryptophan.

TRBV6-5,ATTSGMTSGELF
TRBV5-4,ASSRGGLSDNEKLF
TRBV2,ASGDSQFYGYT
TRBV6-5,ASRTGVPWADTQY
TRBV5-6,ASSLAGGPDTQY
TRBV11-2,ASRKSGGAVWERLF
TRBV3-1/TRBV3-2,ASSRDRVRLF
TRBV7-9,ASSLTPTEAF
TRBV6-1,ASSGLLAGSYNEQF
TRBV7-8,ASSARTGNYEQY
TRBV19,ASSIGPSQTQY
TRBV10-3,AISTRAGNYEQY
TRBV18,ASSPGGGIYEQY
TRBV25-1,ASSDPLTGSSYNEQF
TRBV5-1,ASRDQGNTEAF
TRBV5-1,ASSLAVSVVTDTQY
TRBV21-1,ARSGPQPQH
TRBV7-8,ASSPGTYGYT
TRBV11-1,ASSSIAGGPNNEQF
TRBV5-1,ASKPGLATSPRVKQF
TRBV18,ASSPSDTYNYGYT
TRBV9,ASSNRADTQY
TRBV3-1/TRBV3-2,ASSPAGSSGNTIY
TRBV2,ASSPRKDSSYT
TRBV28,ASSRETGGGKGPYGYT
TRBV5-1,ASSLDSSGNTIY
TRBV7-9,ASSFLFFAGANTEAF
TRBV3-1/TRBV3-2,ASSRGLAGGGETQY
TRBV15,ATSRVSQDNEKLF
TRBV24-1,ATSGRTGGATYGYT
TRBV21-1,ASSPGLSIERETQY
TRBV6-5,ASTARDSRGDEQF
TRBV18,ASSPPGQGSGTGELF
TRBV11-2,ASSLERIFYEQY
TRBV3-1/TRBV3-2,ASSHLPVTGGPQY
TRBV4-1,ASSPGQGQTYGYT
TRBV6-2/TRBV6-3,ASSYTGNYGYT
TRBV10-1,ASSEGAAQETQY
TRBV9,ASSVAPGVDEQY
TRBV28,ASSLGTGGEAF
TRBV7-8,ASSAHRTRTGSGYT
TRBV9,ASSAHRGSTSFADTQY
TRBV5-4,ASSSGTGVFSGNTIY
TRBV19,ASRAWDTGTQY
TRBV2,ASRTGPGVRKLF
TRBV5-1,ASSLGPRQATGELF
TRBV6-5,ASRSTGGAF
TRBV7-9,ASSGQGFGAF
TRBV5-1,ASSLAGRGDTQY
TRBV29-1,SVDRGQGAVYGYT
TRBV27,ASRPREDSGNTIY
TRBV27,ASRQQRGGPGVQF
TRBV19,ASTRRYGTSGHYEQY
TRBV19,ASSIPGTGKGYT